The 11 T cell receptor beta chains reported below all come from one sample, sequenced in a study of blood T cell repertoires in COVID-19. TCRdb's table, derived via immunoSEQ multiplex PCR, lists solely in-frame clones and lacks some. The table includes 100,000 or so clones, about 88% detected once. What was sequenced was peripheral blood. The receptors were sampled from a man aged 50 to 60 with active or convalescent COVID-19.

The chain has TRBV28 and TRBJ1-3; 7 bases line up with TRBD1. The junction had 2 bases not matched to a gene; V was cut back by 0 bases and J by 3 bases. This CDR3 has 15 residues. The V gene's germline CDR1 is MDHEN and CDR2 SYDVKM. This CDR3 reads CASSLWTGIGNTIYF. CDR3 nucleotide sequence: TGTGCCAGCAGTTTATGGACAGGGATTGGAAACACCATATATTTT.

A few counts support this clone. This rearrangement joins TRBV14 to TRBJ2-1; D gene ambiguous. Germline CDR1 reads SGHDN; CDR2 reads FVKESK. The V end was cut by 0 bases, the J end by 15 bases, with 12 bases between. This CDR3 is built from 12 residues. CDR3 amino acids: CASSQDRVLSFF. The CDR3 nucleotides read TGTGCCAGCAGCCAAGATCGGGTGCTTTCGTTCTTC. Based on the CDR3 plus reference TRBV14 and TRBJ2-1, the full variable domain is EAGVTQFPSHSVIEKGQTVTLRCDPISGHDNLYWYRRVMGKEIKFLLHFVKESKQDESGMPNNRFLAERTGGTYSTLKVQPAELEDSGVYFCASSQDRVLSFFGPGTRLTVL.

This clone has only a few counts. The CDR3 nucleotides are TGTGCCAGCGGGACAGGGCTAGGAGATACGCAGTATTTT. It is translated as CASGTGLGDTQYF. J is TRBJ2-3 and V is TRBV5-4; 9 positions match TRBD1. The J segment lost 5 bases and the V segment lost 7 bases, leaving 5 bases of the junction unmatched. CDR1 and CDR2 from the germline V gene are SGHNT and YYREEE (reference sequence). The CDR3 covers 13 residues. Variable domain in full (rest from reference TRBV5-4 and TRBJ2-3): ETGVTQSPTHLIKTRGQQVTLRCSSQSGHNTVSWYQQALGQGPQFIFQYYREEENGRGNFPPRFSGLQFPNYSSELNVNALELDDSALYLCASGTGLGDTQYFGPGTRLTVL.

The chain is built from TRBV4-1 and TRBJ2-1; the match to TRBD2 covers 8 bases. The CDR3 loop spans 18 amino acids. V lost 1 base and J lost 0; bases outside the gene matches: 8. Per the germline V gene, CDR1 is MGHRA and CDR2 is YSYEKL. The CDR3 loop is CASSQAGAGGVSYNEQFF. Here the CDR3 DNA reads TGCGCCAGCAGCCAAGCGGGGGCGGGGGGAGTCTCCTACAATGAGCAGTTCTTC.

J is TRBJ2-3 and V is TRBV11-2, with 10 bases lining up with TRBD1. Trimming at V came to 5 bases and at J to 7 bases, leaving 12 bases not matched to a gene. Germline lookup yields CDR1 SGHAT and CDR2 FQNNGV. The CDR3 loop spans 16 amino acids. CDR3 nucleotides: TGTGCCAGCAGCCCGCTCGCGAGACAGGGGGCATATACGCAGTATTTT. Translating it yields CASSPLARQGAYTQYF.

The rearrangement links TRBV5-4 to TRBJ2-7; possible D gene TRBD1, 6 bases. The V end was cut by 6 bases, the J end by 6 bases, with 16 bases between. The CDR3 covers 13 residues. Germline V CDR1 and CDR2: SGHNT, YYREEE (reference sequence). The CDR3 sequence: CASKGGRSSEQYF. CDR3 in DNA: TGTGCCAGCAAAGGGGGTCGGAGCAGCGAGCAGTACTTC.

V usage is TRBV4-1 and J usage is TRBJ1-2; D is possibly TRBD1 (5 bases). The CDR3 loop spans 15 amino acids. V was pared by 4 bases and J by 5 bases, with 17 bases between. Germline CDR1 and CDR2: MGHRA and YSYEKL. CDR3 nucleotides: TGCGCCAGCAGCCCCCGGGCTTTAGGGGCATATGGCTACACCTTC. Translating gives CASSPRALGAYGYTF.

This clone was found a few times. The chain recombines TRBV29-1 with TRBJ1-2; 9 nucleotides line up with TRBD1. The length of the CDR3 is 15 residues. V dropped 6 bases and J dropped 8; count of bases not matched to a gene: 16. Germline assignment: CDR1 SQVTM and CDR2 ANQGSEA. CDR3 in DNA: TGCAGCGTCCTCCCTCCAGTACAGGGGGCTGGCGGCTACACCTTC. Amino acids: CSVLPPVQGAGGYTF.

DNA for the CDR3: TGCGCCAGCACCCTTTCCGGGGAGGTGAACACTGAAGCTTTCTTT. Translating gives CASTLSGEVNTEAFF. The J gene is TRBJ1-1, the V gene TRBV5-1; D not certain. Germline V gene data show CDR1 as SGHRS and CDR2 as YFSETQ. V lost 6 bases to trimming and J lost 0 bases, with 15 bases between them. This CDR3 spans 15 amino acids. The whole variable domain, remainder taken from reference TRBV5-1 and TRBJ1-1, is KAGVTQTPRYLIKTRGQQVTLSCSPISGHRSVSWYQQTPGQGLQFLFEYFSETQRNKGNFPGRFSGRQFSNSRSEMNVSTLELGDSALYLCASTLSGEVNTEAFFGQGTRLTVV.

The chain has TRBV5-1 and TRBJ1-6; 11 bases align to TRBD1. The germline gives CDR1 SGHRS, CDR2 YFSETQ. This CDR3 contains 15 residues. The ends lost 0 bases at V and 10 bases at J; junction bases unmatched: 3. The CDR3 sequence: CASSLAGTGGSPLHF. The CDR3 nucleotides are TGCGCCAGCAGCTTGGCCGGGACAGGGGGATCACCCCTCCACTTT. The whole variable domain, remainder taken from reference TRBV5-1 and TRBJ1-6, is KAGVTQTPRYLIKTRGQQVTLSCSPISGHRSVSWYQQTPGQGLQFLFEYFSETQRNKGNFPGRFSGRQFSNSRSEMNVSTLELGDSALYLCASSLAGTGGSPLHFGNGTRLTVT.

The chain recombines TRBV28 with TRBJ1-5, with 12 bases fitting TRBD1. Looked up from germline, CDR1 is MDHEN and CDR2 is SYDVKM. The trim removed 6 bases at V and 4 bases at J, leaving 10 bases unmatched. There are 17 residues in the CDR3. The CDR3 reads CASSTLGQGARNQPQHF. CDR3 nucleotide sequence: TGTGCCAGCAGCACCTTGGGACAGGGGGCTAGGAATCAGCCCCAGCATTTT.